This T cell receptor beta chain was recorded in a study of T cell responses to AZD1222 COVID-19 vaccine. Germline assignment: CDR1 SGHTA and CDR2 FQGTGA. The CDR3 is made up of 13 amino acids. V was pared by 5 bases and J by 4 bases, with 9 bases between. The assay was immunoSEQ multiplex PCR, and TCRdb's table has in-frame clones only and misses some. This repertoire shows about 140,000 clones, 88% found once; its top ten account for approximately 2.8%. The chain combines TRBV7-3 with TRBJ1-5; D unresolved. This TCR derives from an adult who received the AZD1222 COVID-19 vaccine. The material was peripheral blood, obtained 28 days after the second AZD1222 dose. As DNA, the CDR3 is TGTGCCAGCAGCCCCGCGGGTAATCAGCCCCAGCATTTT. Translating gives CASSPAGNQPQHF.